This T cell receptor (beta chain) emerged from a study of blood T cell repertoires in COVID-19. About the research overall: Specimens from acute and convalescent COVID-19 originated in the United States, Italy and Spain.

Germline V lookup: CDR1 KGHDR, CDR2 SFDVKD. The CDR3 is 13 residues long. V lost 7 bases to trimming and J lost 1 base, with 9 bases between them. Original processing methods: Amplification with reference gene primers provided the estimates of nucleated cell counts. The table came from immunoSEQ multiplex PCR; TCRdb's copy has only in-frame clones and leaves some out. V and J calls plus clone size are reproduced from that table; the DNA served to infer D and trimming. The sample contains around 120,000 clones, about 85% of which appear only once. Material: peripheral blood. This TCR was sampled from a man older than 75 with acute or convalescent COVID-19. V is TRBV24-1 and J is TRBJ1-1; D gene unclear. CDR3: CATRSTGNTEAFF. The CDR3, as DNA: TGTGCCACCAGATCCACCGGGAACACTGAAGCTTTCTTT.